Here is one T cell receptor (beta chain) with its context. Germline and junction disagree at one end, which may indicate a read error. As processed by the authors: Cell counts per sample came from amplifying reference gene primers. Sequencing used immunoSEQ multiplex PCR; TCRdb keeps in-frame clones, though not all of them. V and J calls and clone size are those listed in that table; D and trimming were worked out from the DNA. The sample carries under 200,000 clones, 80% recorded once. These data originate in a study of blood T cell repertoires in COVID-19. About the study: Collection of acute and convalescent COVID-19 samples took place in the United States, Italy and Spain. Sources were T cells, B-cell-depleted T cells, or PBMCs; the material itself was cDNA or gDNA.

CDR3 length equals 14 residues. Germline loops: CDR1 MNHNS, CDR2 SASEGT. Sequenced input: PBMCs or T cells enriched from blood (not recorded which). This receptor was identified in a woman aged 60-75 years who had recovered from COVID-19. The chain has TRBV6-1 and TRBJ1-3; D uncertain. The CDR3 DNA reads TGTGCCAGCAGCGAAGTCTTGAGGGGAAACACCATATATTTT. Its protein product is CASSEVLRGNTIYF.